These 18 T cell receptor beta chains originate from one sample sequenced in a study of blood T cell repertoires in COVID-19. The assay was immunoSEQ multiplex PCR, and TCRdb's table has in-frame clones only and misses some. Here the sample spans fewer than 350,000 clones, approximately 86% being singletons. Sequencing was done on a sample of peripheral blood. Every receptor here comes from a man aged 18 to 29 with active or convalescent COVID-19.

The chain uses TRBV12-3 or TRBV12-4 and TRBJ2-1; 7 nucleotides line up with TRBD2. CDR3 length equals 13 residues. V lost 8 bases, J lost 8 bases, and 9 bases stayed unmatched. CDR3 DNA sequence: TGTGCCAGCCACCGGGACTACTCGCATGAGCAGTTCTTC. Its translation: CASHRDYSHEQFF.

This sequence joins TRBV29-1 and TRBJ2-3; 9 bases match TRBD2. V lost 7 bases to trimming and J lost 4 bases; unmatched junction nucleotides: 6. CDR1 and CDR2 (germline): SQVTM, ANQGSEA. The CDR3 consists of 13 residues. CDR3 region: CSARLADADTQYF. The CDR3 coding sequence is TGCAGCGCTAGACTAGCGGACGCAGATACGCAGTATTTT.

The V gene is TRBV4-3, the J gene TRBJ2-3; D is ambiguous. Germline CDR1 reads LGHNA; CDR2 reads YSLEER. The V end was cut by 0 bases, the J end by 0 bases, with 10 bases between. This CDR3 region has 16 residues. CDR3 in amino acids: CASSQDPSVSTDTQYF. The CDR3 DNA sequence: TGCGCCAGCAGCCAAGATCCCAGCGTAAGCACAGATACGCAGTATTTT.

This clone occurred a few times. The chain couples TRBV5-1 to TRBJ2-7; 9 bases line up with TRBD1. The junction had 3 bases not matched to a gene; V was cut back by 1 base and J by 1 base. This CDR3 has 15 residues. CDR1 is SGHRS, CDR2 YFSETQ, per germline. CDR3 amino acids: CASSLRQGESYEQYF. The CDR3, as DNA: TGCGCCAGCAGCTTGAGACAGGGGGAGTCCTACGAGCAGTACTTC.

The chain is built from TRBV6-5 and TRBJ1-1; no reliable D call. Germline loops: CDR1 MNHEY, CDR2 SVGAGI. This CDR3 spans 13 amino acids. V was shortened by 7 bases and J by 5 bases, with 14 bases between the two germline ends. CDR3 amino acids: CASTQGLTTEAFF. CDR3 coding DNA: TGTGCCAGCACTCAAGGTCTGACAACTGAAGCTTTCTTT.

This chain links TRBV9 with TRBJ2-1, with D perhaps matching TRBD2 (6 bases). Looked up from germline, CDR1 is SGDLS and CDR2 is YYNGEE. The V end was cut by 0 bases, the J end by 0 bases, with 13 bases between. The length of the CDR3 is 17 residues. The chain's CDR3 is CASSVDGVGGSYNEQFF. DNA for the CDR3: TGTGCCAGCAGCGTAGATGGGGTGGGGGGCTCCTACAATGAGCAGTTCTTC.

The chain employs TRBV5-1 and TRBJ1-1, with D possibly TRBD1 on 5 matching bases. The germline V gene has CDR1 SGHRS and CDR2 YFSETQ. With 6 bases removed from V and 0 bases from J, the gap between germline ends came to 9 bases. This CDR3 has 13 residues. CDR3 sequence reads: CASTGQVNTEAFF. The DNA for the CDR3 is TGCGCCAGCACAGGGCAGGTGAACACTGAAGCTTTCTTT.

This clone was counted once. The chain employs TRBV6-2 or TRBV6-3 and TRBJ1-1, with a possible D match to TRBD1 (6 bases). The CDR3 contains 14 residues. CDR1 is MNHEY and CDR2 is SVGEGT in the germline V gene. V shed 6 bases and J shed 2 bases, with 13 bases lying between them. The CDR3 sequence is CASSSTGFNTEAFF. The CDR3 coding sequence is TGTGCCAGCAGCTCGACAGGCTTTAACACTGAAGCTTTCTTT.

The table lists this clone with a count of one. The chain is built from TRBV3-1 (or the pseudogene TRBV3-2) and TRBJ2-1; 7 positions match TRBD2. Per germline, CDR1 LGHDT and CDR2 YNNKEL (reference sequence). V was clipped by 4 bases and J by 4 bases; unmatched bases: 7. The CDR3 loop spans 15 amino acids. In DNA form, the CDR3 reads TGTGCCAGCAGCCCCTTAAGCGGGGTTTACAATGAGCAGTTCTTC. Residues: CASSPLSGVYNEQFF.

The chain links TRBV5-1 to TRBJ2-7, with 9 positions matching TRBD1. Germline loops: CDR1 SGHRS, CDR2 YFSETQ. The CDR3 spans 14 residues. After removal of 4 bases from V and 4 bases from J, the junction contained 6 bases not matched to a gene. In nucleotides, the CDR3 is TGCGCCAGCAGCGCCGGGACAGGGAGATACGAGCAGTACTTC. As protein: CASSAGTGRYEQYF.

The chain recombines TRBV5-6 with TRBJ1-5; D is uncertain. Germline-derived CDR1 and CDR2 are SGHDT and YYEEEE. V was cut by 1 base and J by 4 bases, with 3 bases left in between. The CDR3 is 12 residues long. The CDR3 sequence: CASSLLNQPQHF. The CDR3 nucleotides read TGTGCCAGCAGCTTGCTAAATCAGCCCCAGCATTTT.

V and J are TRBV7-8 and TRBJ1-3; D is uncertain. The V gene lost 2 bases and the J gene lost 0 bases, with 14 bases spanning the gap. From germline, CDR1 is SGHVS and CDR2 FQNEAQ. This CDR3 comprises 17 residues. The CDR3 is CASSLTGRQLSGNTIYF. The CDR3 region has the DNA TGTGCCAGCAGCTTAACCGGCAGGCAGCTCTCTGGAAACACCATATATTTT.

The chain couples TRBV5-4 to TRBJ1-2; 7 positions agree with TRBD1. The CDR3 spans 14 residues. CDR1 is SGHNT, CDR2 YYREEE, per germline (reference sequence). V shed 2 bases and J 8 bases; nucleotides not matched to a gene: 9. The CDR3, as DNA: TGTGCCAGCAGCTTTAAAGGGGGCGCAGAGGGCTACACCTTC. Its protein is CASSFKGGAEGYTF.

V and J are TRBV9 and TRBJ1-5, with a weak D call TRBD1 (5 bases). The germline V gene encodes CDR1 SGDLS and CDR2 YYNGEE. The CDR3 runs 14 residues. Trimming removed 4 bases from V and 0 bases from J, with 8 bases in between. CDR3 region: CASSPGSSNQPQHF. CDR3 DNA sequence: TGTGCCAGCAGCCCAGGGTCTAGCAATCAGCCCCAGCATTTT.

The chain couples TRBV3-1 (or the pseudogene TRBV3-2) to TRBJ2-1; 10 bases are a match to TRBD2. CDR3 size: 16 residues. The junction had 6 bases not matched to a gene; V was cut back by 4 bases and J by 3 bases. Germline assignment: CDR1 LGHDT and CDR2 YNNKEL (reference sequence). CDR3 sequence: CASSPASGGVYNEQFF. CDR3 DNA sequence: TGTGCCAGCAGCCCCGCTAGCGGGGGAGTCTACAATGAGCAGTTCTTC.

The chain has TRBV23-1 and TRBJ1-2; D uncertain. TRBV23-1 is recorded as an ORF, its role being uncertain. The V end was cut by 3 bases, the J end by 8 bases, with 19 bases between. The CDR3 spans 15 residues. The CDR3 DNA reads as TGCGCCAGCAGTCAGGATGGGCAGCTGCTCTCGGGCTACACCTTC. This sequence encodes CASSQDGQLLSGYTF.

This chain uses TRBV7-9 with TRBJ1-1, with 7 bases aligning to TRBD1. Per the germline V gene, CDR1 is SEHNR and CDR2 is FQNEAQ (reference sequence). There are 13 residues in the CDR3. The ends lost 8 bases at V and 6 bases at J; junction bases unmatched: 9. The CDR3: CASGRRDSSEAFF. CDR3 DNA sequence: TGTGCCAGCGGACGAAGGGACAGCTCTGAAGCTTTCTTT.

V is TRBV6-1 and J is TRBJ2-5; 7 bases fit TRBD1. V was clipped by 4 bases and J by 1 base; unmatched bases: 9. This CDR3 has 16 amino acids. The germline V gene has CDR1 MNHNS and CDR2 SASEGT. CDR3 DNA sequence: TGTGCCAGCAGTGCCGATCTGAGACAGGGCCAAGAGACCCAGTACTTC. Its translation: CASSADLRQGQETQYF.